Below are 16 T cell receptor beta chains sequenced from a single sample in a study of CXCR3-negative and CXCR3-positive naive CD8 T cells. The libraries of TRB cDNA were prepared using 5' RACE with UMI labels. Reanalyzing the 5' RACE reads, TCRdb keeps one entry per CDR3 protein, without DNA. The table lists around 50,000 distinct CDR3 sequences. The sequenced material came from memory CD8+ T cells from blood. These receptors originate from a human donor in good health. Some clones in this sample may be carry-over from other donors' samples.

The genes are TRBV20-1 and TRBJ2-5; absent DNA, TCRdb's TRBD1 call cannot be checked. Germline CDR1 and CDR2: DFQATT and SNEGSKA (reference sequence). The length of the CDR3 is 13 residues. The chain's CDR3 is CSATTGGKETQYF.

The V gene is TRBV20-1, the J gene TRBJ2-7; lacking DNA, the TRBD1 call made by TCRdb goes unchecked. CDR3 length equals 13 residues. In germline, CDR1 is DFQATT, CDR2 SNEGSKA (reference sequence). The CDR3 protein is CSAAGDRELEQYF.

V and J are TRBV7-9 and TRBJ2-3. There are 13 residues in the CDR3. Germline V lookup: CDR1 SEHNR, CDR2 FQNEAQ (reference sequence). CDR3 protein: CASSLRDTDTQYF.

The rearrangement links TRBV21-1 to TRBJ1-1; checking the TCRdb D call of TRBD1 is not possible without DNA. TRBV21-1 is tagged as a pseudogene. The CDR3 runs to 16 residues. CDR3 sequence: CASSKDRVRMNTEAFF.

This chain uses TRBV4-3 with TRBJ2-7; TCRdb selects TRBD1, and the lack of DNA leaves this call unchecked. CDR3 size: 15 residues. The V gene's germline CDR1 is LGHNA and CDR2 YSLEER. The CDR3 region is CASSQDTGHLYEQYF.

This chain's CDR3 is CASSLAHSSYEQYF. The chain couples TRBV13 to TRBJ2-7. Germline CDR1 reads PRHDT; CDR2 reads FYEKMQ (reference sequence). The CDR3 has 14 amino acids.

The rearrangement joins TRBV27 to TRBJ2-1; absent DNA, TCRdb's TRBD2 call cannot be checked. Germline CDR1 and CDR2: MNHEY and SMNVEV (reference sequence). There are 15 residues in the CDR3. The CDR3 protein is CASSPRGVGDNEQFF.

The V gene is TRBV5-6, the J gene TRBJ1-3; with no DNA, the TCRdb D assignment of TRBD1 cannot be verified. This CDR3 contains 13 residues. The germline V gene encodes CDR1 SGHDT and CDR2 YYEEEE. The CDR3 reads CASNQGAGNTIYF.

V is TRBV7-2 and J is TRBJ2-1; checking the TCRdb D call of TRBD1 is not possible without DNA. The CDR3 has 15 residues. Germline assignment: CDR1 SGHTA and CDR2 FQGNSA. The CDR3 loop is CASSPRDWAYNEQFF.

The chain links TRBV6-5 to TRBJ1-1. The CDR3 totals 15 residues. Germline V gives CDR1 MNHEY, CDR2 SVGAGI. The CDR3 reads CASRTVENDPSEAFF.

The chain employs TRBV15 and TRBJ2-5. The CDR3 extends over 17 amino acids. The germline V gene has CDR1 LNHNV and CDR2 YYDKDF (reference sequence). This CDR3 reads CATSRVSSEEPQETQYF.

The J gene is TRBJ2-5, the V gene TRBV10-3; TCRdb returns TRBD2, unconfirmable since there is no DNA. The germline V gene encodes CDR1 ENHRY and CDR2 SYGVKD. CDR3 length: 15 amino acids. The CDR3 sequence is CAIREAGTPQETQYF.

The chain couples TRBV9 to TRBJ2-3; TCRdb's D call of TRBD2 is untestable without DNA. There are 15 residues in the CDR3. Germline assignment: CDR1 SGDLS and CDR2 YYNGEE. The CDR3 region is CASSVWDYTTDTQYF. The entire variable domain, with the rest obtained from reference TRBV9 and TRBJ2-3, is as follows: DSGVTQTPKHLITATGQRVTLRCSPRSGDLSVYWYQQSLDQGLQFLIQYYNGEERAKGNILERFSAQQFPDLHSELNLSSLELGDSALYFCASSVWDYTTDTQYFGPGTRLTVL.

The gene calls are TRBV3-1 and TRBJ1-4; TCRdb selects TRBD1, and the lack of DNA leaves this call unchecked. The CDR3 sequence is 15 residues long. Germline V lookup: CDR1 LGHDT, CDR2 YNNKEL (reference sequence). CDR3 sequence: CASSQEWGNGEKLFF.

V is TRBV19 and J is TRBJ2-5; the D call from TCRdb, TRBD1, cannot be confirmed without DNA. The CDR3 sequence is 14 residues long. CDR1 LNHDA and CDR2 SQIVND come from the germline V gene (reference sequence). The CDR3 spells CASADRGYQETQYF.

This rearrangement joins TRBV20-1 to TRBJ2-5; TCRdb lists TRBD1, though no DNA is available to test this call. The CDR3 totals 14 residues. Germline V CDR1 and CDR2: DFQATT, SNEGSKA (reference sequence). The CDR3 is CSGGDRGLLETQYF.